This is a list of T cell receptor beta chains from one sample in a study of blood T cell repertoires in COVID-19. The table came from immunoSEQ multiplex PCR; TCRdb's copy has only in-frame clones and leaves some out. This table has fewer than 250,000 clones, 90% appearing once. The material sequenced was PBMCs or T cells enriched from blood (not recorded which). Source of these receptors: a man aged 30-40 years who had been exposed to COVID-19. Both conserved end residues are part of each CDR3. D genes are given only for firm matches. Not all rows give a size; the values are once, few, many and, for expanded clones, a class.

d_gene,abundance,j_gene,len,v_gene,CDR3nt,CDR3aa
-,-,TRBJ2-5,14,TRBV30,TGTGCCTGGCTCCCCGAGAATCACCAAGAGACCCAGTACTTC,CAWLPENHQETQYF
-,-,TRBJ1-2,15,TRBV27,TGTGCCAGCAGGGCACGGAACAGTGGTTACTATGGCTACACCTTC,CASRARNSGYYGYTF
TRBD2,once,TRBJ2-5,12,TRBV12-3/TRBV12-4,TGTGCCAGCAGCCGTAACTCACTAGCGTCTTACTTC,CASSRNSLASYF
TRBD1,-,TRBJ1-2,12,TRBV9,TGTGCCAGCCACCAATCAGGGGGCGGCTACACCTTC,CASHQSGGGYTF
-,-,TRBJ2-5,15,TRBV5-1,TGCGCCAGCAGCTACAAGGGGGGGTACCAAGAGACCCAGTACTTC,CASSYKGGYQETQYF
-,-,TRBJ1-5,11,TRBV24-1,TGTGCCACCAGAATTCGTCCTTCCCAGCATTTT,CATRIRPSQHF
TRBD1,-,TRBJ1-4,15,TRBV19,TGTGCCAGTAGCACAGGGGGGAAAACTAATGAAAAACTGTTTTTT,CASSTGGKTNEKLFF
TRBD1,-,TRBJ2-4,12,TRBV2,TGTGCCAGAGGACAGGGAGCAAACATTCAGTACTTC,CARGQGANIQYF
TRBD1,few,TRBJ1-5,15,TRBV6-5,TGTGCCAGCAGTATGACAGGGGGCGTTGATCAGCCCCAGCATTTT,CASSMTGGVDQPQHF
TRBD1,-,TRBJ2-7,13,TRBV30,TGTGCCTGGAGTGTAGGGACAGTCTACGAGCAGTACTTC,CAWSVGTVYEQYF